The source of this T cell receptor beta chain is a study of T cell responses to AZD1222 COVID-19 vaccine. Study-wide points: Repertoire samples came only from after the peak T cell response.

The CDR3 covers 12 residues. In germline, CDR1 is SQVTM, CDR2 ANQGSEA. V was clipped by 3 bases and J by 8 bases; unmatched bases: 5. Measured with immunoSEQ multiplex PCR; TCRdb has only the in-frame clones, and not every one. Among 80,000 to 100,000 clones listed, 70% to 90% were seen once. With regard to this clone: What it binds is unknown.

The sequences come from peripheral blood, collected on day 0 of AZD1222 vaccination. V is TRBV29-1 and J is TRBJ1-2, with TRBD1 matching over 8 bases. The TCR originated in an adult in good health. CDR3: CSVDRDRLGYTF. For the CDR3, the DNA is TGCAGCGTTGACCGGGACAGGCTGGGCTACACCTTC.